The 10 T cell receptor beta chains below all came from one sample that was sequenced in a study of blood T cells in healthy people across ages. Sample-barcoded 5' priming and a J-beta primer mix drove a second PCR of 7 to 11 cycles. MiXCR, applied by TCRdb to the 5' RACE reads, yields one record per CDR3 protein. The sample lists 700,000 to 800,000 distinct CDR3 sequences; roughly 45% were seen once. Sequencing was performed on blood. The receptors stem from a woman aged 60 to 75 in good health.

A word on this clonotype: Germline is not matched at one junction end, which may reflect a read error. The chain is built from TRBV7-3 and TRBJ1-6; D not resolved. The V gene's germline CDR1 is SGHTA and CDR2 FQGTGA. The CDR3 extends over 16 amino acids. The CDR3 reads CTSSLTSVGLESPLHF. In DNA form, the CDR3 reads TGTACCAGCAGCTTAACGTCGGTGGGTTTGGAGTCACCCCTCCACTTT.

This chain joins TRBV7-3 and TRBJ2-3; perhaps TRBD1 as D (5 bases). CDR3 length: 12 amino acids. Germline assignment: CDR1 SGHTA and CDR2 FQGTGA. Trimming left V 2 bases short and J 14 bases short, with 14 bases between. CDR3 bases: TGTGCCAGCAGCTTAGAAGGGGATTCTAGGTATTTT. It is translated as CASSLEGDSRYF.

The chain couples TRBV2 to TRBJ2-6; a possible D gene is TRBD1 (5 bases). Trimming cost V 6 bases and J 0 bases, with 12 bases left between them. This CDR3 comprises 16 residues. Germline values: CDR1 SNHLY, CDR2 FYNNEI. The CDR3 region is CASRDRMRSGANVLTF. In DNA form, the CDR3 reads TGTGCCAGCAGAGACAGAATGCGCTCTGGGGCCAACGTCCTGACTTTC.

The CDR3 DNA reads as TGCAGTGCTATAAAGACAGGGGCGTGGGAAAAACTGTTTTTT. Protein sequence: CSAIKTGAWEKLFF. The chain uses TRBV20-1 and TRBJ1-4; 8 bases agree with TRBD1. J was trimmed by 8 bases and V by 4 bases; bases with no gene match: 9. Germline assignment: CDR1 DFQATT and CDR2 SNEGSKA (reference sequence). The CDR3 has 14 amino acids.

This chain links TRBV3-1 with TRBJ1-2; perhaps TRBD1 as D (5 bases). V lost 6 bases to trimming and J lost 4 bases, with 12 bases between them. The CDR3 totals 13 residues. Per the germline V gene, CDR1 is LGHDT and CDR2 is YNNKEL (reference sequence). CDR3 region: CASSGPGGYGYTF. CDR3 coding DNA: TGTGCCAGCAGTGGGCCGGGGGGCTATGGCTACACCTTC.

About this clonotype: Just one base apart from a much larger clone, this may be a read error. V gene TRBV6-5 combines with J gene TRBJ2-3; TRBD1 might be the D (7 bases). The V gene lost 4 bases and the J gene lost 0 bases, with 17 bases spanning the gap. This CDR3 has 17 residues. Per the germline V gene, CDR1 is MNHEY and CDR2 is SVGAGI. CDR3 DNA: TGTGCCAGCAGTTGCTTCCCGACAGGGACTAGCACAGATACGCAGTATTTT. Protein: CASSCFPTGTSTDTQYF.

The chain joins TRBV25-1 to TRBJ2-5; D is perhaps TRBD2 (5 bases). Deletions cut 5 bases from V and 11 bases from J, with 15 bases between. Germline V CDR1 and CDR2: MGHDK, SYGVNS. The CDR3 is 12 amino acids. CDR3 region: CASSLLLGEQYF. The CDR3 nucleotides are TGTGCCAGCAGTTTATTGTTGGGAGAGCAGTACTTC.

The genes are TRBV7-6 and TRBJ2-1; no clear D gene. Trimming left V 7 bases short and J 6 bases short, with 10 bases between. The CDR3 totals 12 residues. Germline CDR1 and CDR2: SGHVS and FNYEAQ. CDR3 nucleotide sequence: TGTGCCAGCAACTCACCGTTCAATGAGCAGTTCTTC. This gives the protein CASNSPFNEQFF.

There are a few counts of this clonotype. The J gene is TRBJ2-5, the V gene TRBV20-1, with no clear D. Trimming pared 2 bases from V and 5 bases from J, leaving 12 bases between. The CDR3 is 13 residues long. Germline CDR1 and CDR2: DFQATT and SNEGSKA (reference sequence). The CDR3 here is CSARPTGWETQYF. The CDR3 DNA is TGCAGTGCTAGACCGACCGGATGGGAGACCCAGTACTTC.

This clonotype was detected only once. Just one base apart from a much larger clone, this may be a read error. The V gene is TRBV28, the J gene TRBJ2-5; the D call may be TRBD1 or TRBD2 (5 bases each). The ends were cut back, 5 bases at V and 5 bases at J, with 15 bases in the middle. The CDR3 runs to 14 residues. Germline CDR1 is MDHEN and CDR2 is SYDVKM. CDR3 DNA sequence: TGTGCCAGCAGTGCACCCGGGACGTATGAGACCCAGTACTTC. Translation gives CASSAPGTYETQYF.